The clone carrying this TCR beta chain has a count of ten or more. No antigen is known for it. With 5 bases removed from V and 7 bases from J, the gap between germline ends came to 12 bases. Germline V gives CDR1 ENHRY, CDR2 SYGVKD. This CDR3 is 13 amino acids long. TCRdb re-analysed the RACE reads in MiXCR, keeping a single row per CDR3 protein. The data show approximately 350,000 distinct CDR3 sequences, with about 6% seen just once and about 5% held by the top ten. This entry comes from a study of human T cells and chemical hapten exposure. Study-wide context: Skin of the upper inner arm, approximately 2 cm by approximately 2 cm, received 2% DPC for sensitization. The upper back received 0.01% DPC by patch testing, with results read at 6 days.

This sample's time point: patch test 2, 6 weeks after DPC sensitization. As to treatment: therapeutic diphenylcyclopropenone sensitization with weekly scalp DPC. Blood, whole and unfractionated, served as the source for total RNA extraction. Study-wide points: The number of TCRs over 1 in 1000 frequency stayed unchanged after DPC.

J is TRBJ2-1 and V is TRBV10-3; TRBD1 might be the D (5 bases). Material: whole blood, obtained in connection with sensitization to the hapten diphenylcyclopropenone (DPC). The receptor was derived from a woman younger than 35 with alopecia areata. Some clones in this sample may be carry-over from other donors' samples. Here the CDR3 reads CAISPGAGNEQFF. Written as DNA, the CDR3 is TGTGCCATCAGTCCTGGGGCAGGGAATGAGCAGTTCTTC.